Below, 16 T cell receptor beta chains from the same sample are listed, as sequenced in a study of T cells in Graves' hyperthyroidism and ophthalmopathy (dated by TCRdb to between 2018 and 2021). The library was obtained by multiplex PCR. Sequencing was performed on an Illumina HiSeq 2000. Amplification of TCR beta CDR3 regions was carried out from RNA transcripts. For the first round of RT-PCR on the TCR CDR3, the HTBI primer set was used together with the Qiagen OneStep RT-PCR kit. The public reads were reanalyzed by TCRdb: fastp trimming at Q25, MiXCR alignment, in-frame beta chains only. CDR3 protein sequences are deduplicated, and each keeps its most common genes and DNA. The sample data list roughly 420,000 distinct CDR3 sequences, and around 13% of these were observed just once. The top ten clones comprise about 5% of the sample. Sequenced input: blood. All receptors derive from a woman in her late teens or twenties with Graves' hyperthyroidism.

This clonotype was counted many times. V gene TRBV2 combines with J gene TRBJ2-1; 8 nucleotides align to TRBD2. Looked up from germline, CDR1 is SNHLY and CDR2 is FYNNEI. V lost 8 bases and J lost 5; bases outside the gene matches: 11. CDR3 length: 15 residues. The CDR3 region has the DNA TGTGCCAGCCTTAACGGACTAGCTATTAACAATGAGCAGTTCTTC. It encodes CASLNGLAINNEQFF.

The gene calls are TRBV5-6 and TRBJ2-2; D might be TRBD1 (6 bases). In germline, CDR1 is SGHDT, CDR2 YYEEEE. The CDR3 loop spans 15 amino acids. Trimming removed 1 base from V and 4 bases from J, with 11 bases in between. The CDR3 reads CASSLPGTTTGELFF. The CDR3 region has the DNA TGTGCCAGCAGCTTGCCCGGGACAACCACCGGGGAGCTGTTTTTT.

Many counts were recorded for this clonotype. This rearrangement joins TRBV13 to TRBJ2-7; 7 bases are shared with TRBD1. V gave up 4 bases and J gave up 0 bases; unmatched junction bases: 12. This CDR3 contains 17 residues. The V gene's germline CDR1 is PRHDT and CDR2 FYEKMQ (reference sequence). CDR3 region: CASSSRQRQGPSYEQYF. CDR3 DNA: TGTGCCAGCAGCTCGAGACAAAGACAGGGCCCCTCCTACGAGCAGTACTTC.

The genes are TRBV7-9 and TRBJ1-2; a weak D match, TRBD1 (6 bases). Trimming left V 8 bases short and J 8 bases short, with 21 bases between. Germline V lookup: CDR1 SEHNR, CDR2 FQNEAQ (reference sequence). The CDR3 is 14 amino acids. The CDR3 region has the DNA TGTGCCAGCGCCGCCGATGGGGGGGCGGCCGGCTACACCTTC. This translates into CASAADGGAAGYTF.

This clonotype was seen at least ten times. The chain joins TRBV5-6 to TRBJ2-3; D remains ambiguous. The germline V and J ends were trimmed by 1 base and 7 bases, with 10 bases remaining between them. Germline V lookup: CDR1 SGHDT, CDR2 YYEEEE. This CDR3 comprises 13 residues. This CDR3 reads CASSLWGSNTQYF. The CDR3 bases are TGTGCCAGCAGCTTGTGGGGTTCAAATACGCAGTATTTT.

Of note for this clonotype: A clone one base away is much larger, so this may be a read error. The chain employs TRBV12-3 or TRBV12-4 and TRBJ2-1, with TRBD2 as a possible D gene (6 bases). This CDR3 is 15 amino acids long. V was cut by 4 bases and J by 3 bases, with 13 bases left in between. The CDR3 sequence: CASSSREVSYNEQFF. CDR3 nucleotides: TGTGCCAGCAGTTCGAGGGAGGTCAGCTACAATGAGCAGTTCTTC.

This clonotype was seen a few times. The chain has TRBV20-1 and TRBJ2-7, with D perhaps TRBD1 (6 bases). Germline CDR1 reads DFQATT; CDR2 reads SNEGSKA (reference sequence). The CDR3 covers 12 residues. With 6 bases removed from V and 2 bases from J, the gap between germline ends came to 11 bases. CDR3 region: CSAQGPAYEQYF. The CDR3 DNA is TGCAGTGCGCAGGGGCCGGCCTACGAGCAGTACTTC.

The V gene is TRBV5-1, the J gene TRBJ1-1, with TRBD1 identical over 11 bases. The length of the CDR3 is 14 residues. Germline loops: CDR1 SGHRS, CDR2 YFSETQ. The junction had 3 bases not matched to a gene; V was cut back by 4 bases and J by 4 bases. The CDR3 bases are TGCGCCAGCAGCGGACAGGGGGCTCCCACTGAAGCTTTCTTT. It is translated as CASSGQGAPTEAFF.

V gene TRBV27 combines with J gene TRBJ2-7; 12 bases fit TRBD2. The CDR3 is 12 amino acids. Unmatched junction bases numbered 6, after V lost 9 bases and J lost 9 bases. Germline V gene data show CDR1 as MNHEY and CDR2 as SMNVEV (reference sequence). CDR3 sequence: CASGLAGTVQYF. The DNA of the CDR3 is TGTGCCAGTGGACTAGCGGGAACTGTGCAGTACTTC.

CDR3 nucleotide sequence: TGTGCCAGCAGCGTAATACAGGGAGACATTCAGTACTTC. It codes for CASSVIQGDIQYF. The V and J genes are TRBV9 and TRBJ2-4, with D possibly being TRBD1 (6 bases). Germline V CDR1 and CDR2: SGDLS, YYNGEE. V lost 1 base, J lost 8 bases, and 10 bases lay in between. The CDR3 has 13 amino acids.

This clonotype occurred a few times. A read error may account for a junction end that differs from germline. The gene calls are TRBV6-5 and TRBJ2-5; D is ambiguous. The germline V gene encodes CDR1 MNHEY and CDR2 SVGAGI. This CDR3 has 12 residues. The CDR3 DNA reads TGTGCCTGCAGTTCGGGCCTACAGACCCAGTACTTC. It yields the protein CACSSGLQTQYF.

This clonotype was seen ten or more times. V usage is TRBV11-2 and J usage is TRBJ2-5; TRBD2 aligns across 7 bases. The CDR3 is made up of 16 amino acids. Per the germline V gene, CDR1 is SGHAT and CDR2 is FQNNGV. V lost 0 bases and J lost 5; bases outside the gene matches: 9. The CDR3 DNA sequence: TGTGCCAGCAGCTTAGATCGGGGCGACGGGGGGGAGACCCAGTACTTC. Translating gives CASSLDRGDGGETQYF. Full variable domain (remainder filled in from reference TRBV11-2 and TRBJ2-5): EAGVAQSPRYKIIEKRQSVAFWCNPISGHATLYWYQQILGQGPKLLIQFQNNGVVDDSQLPKDRFSAERLKGVDSTLKIQPAKLEDSAVYLCASSLDRGDGGETQYFGPGTRLLVL.

At least ten counts were recorded for this clonotype. The gene calls are TRBV6-1 and TRBJ1-1; 7 nucleotides agree with TRBD1. CDR1 MNHNS and CDR2 SASEGT come from the germline V gene. The CDR3 is made up of 16 amino acids. V was clipped by 2 bases and J by 1 base; unmatched bases: 7. CDR3 bases: TGTGCCAGCAGTGAACAATGGACAGGAGGGAACACTGAAGCTTTCTTT. This translates into CASSEQWTGGNTEAFF.

Of note for this clonotype: The CDR3 ends on some other residue instead of the conserved phenylalanine or tryptophan, so this is likely a read error. The chain joins TRBV5-1 to TRBJ1-1; D is perhaps TRBD1 (5 bases). Looked up from germline, CDR1 is SGHRS and CDR2 is YFSETQ. The V end was cut by 0 bases, the J end by 3 bases, with 6 bases between. The CDR3 has 13 amino acids. The CDR3 region is CASSLGGDTEAFL. The CDR3 DNA is TGCGCCAGCAGCTTGGGGGGGGACACTGAAGCTTTCCTT.

Only a few counts were recorded for this clonotype. A junction boundary mismatches the germline segment, possibly from a read error. The V call is TRBV7-7, the J call TRBJ2-2; unclear D gene. The CDR3 sequence is 14 residues long. Germline CDR1 reads SSHAT; CDR2 reads FNYEAQ (reference sequence). The DNA of the CDR3 is TGTGCTAGCAGCATCCTGACTGGAACCGGGGAGCTGTTTTTT. Its protein product is CASSILTGTGELFF. The whole variable domain, filled in from reference TRBV7-7 and TRBJ2-2, reads GAGVSQSPRYKVTKRGQDVTLRCDPISSHATLYWYQQALGQGPEFLTYFNYEAQPDKSGLPSDRFSAERPEGSISTLTIQRTEQRDSAMYRCASSILTGTGELFFGEGSRLTVL.

This clonotype was seen many times. The gene calls are TRBV12-3 or TRBV12-4 and TRBJ2-3; TRBD2 matches at 9 bases. V lost 3 bases to trimming and J lost 6 bases; unmatched junction nucleotides: 10. This CDR3 spans 16 amino acids. The chain's CDR3 is CASSLALAGTKDTQYF. The CDR3, as DNA: TGTGCCAGCAGTTTGGCCCTAGCGGGGACAAAGGATACGCAGTATTTT.